Shown below are 24 T cell receptor beta chains from a single sample sequenced in a study of cytomegalovirus exposure and HLA in healthy donors. The primer mix had 60 Vbeta and 13 Jbeta primers. The repertoire was sequenced with immunoSEQ multiplex PCR; TCRdb's copy has only in-frame clones and lacks some. The repertoire includes about 160,000 clones, more than 60% of them detected once, and about 7.7% sits in the top ten. The specimen sequenced was PBMCs. The receptor source for this set is a woman aged 35 to 49 in good health and CMV-seropositive.

This clone was seen only once. This sequence joins TRBV21-1 and TRBJ2-7; the DNA was not compared with TRBD1, the D call given in the table. TRBV21-1 is classified as a pseudogene. The CDR3 sequence is 14 residues long. The CDR3 spells CASRYRDKSYEQYF. The DNA of the CDR3 is TGTGCCAGCAGATACCGGGACAAATCCTACGAGCAGTACTTC.

The rearrangement joins TRBV30 to TRBJ2-2; TRBD1 matches at 8 bases. The ends lost 5 bases at V and 3 bases at J; junction bases unmatched: 5. The CDR3 has 14 amino acids. From germline, CDR1 is GTSNPN and CDR2 SVGIG (reference sequence). CDR3 nucleotides: TGTGCCTGGTCAGGGGGCGCATACACCGGGGAGCTGTTTTTT. Its translation is CAWSGGAYTGELFF.

Only one count was recorded for this clone. This chain connects TRBV10-3 to TRBJ2-2; TRBD2 matches at 7 bases. This CDR3 spans 14 amino acids. Germline trimming cut 7 bases from V and 3 bases from J; bases unmatched to any gene: 5. CDR1 is ENHRY and CDR2 is SYGVKD in the germline V gene. CDR3 residues: CAITGSGDTGELFF. The CDR3 nucleotides read TGTGCCATCACGGGCAGCGGGGACACCGGGGAGCTGTTTTTT.

The V and J genes are TRBV19 and TRBJ1-6; the match to TRBD1 covers 8 bases. Germline V gene lookup returns CDR1 LNHDA and CDR2 SQIVND (reference sequence). V was clipped by 4 bases and J by 9 bases; unmatched bases: 2. CDR3 length: 13 amino acids. Here the CDR3 DNA reads TGTGCCAGTAGTACGGACAGGGTTTCACCCCTCCACTTT. It codes for CASSTDRVSPLHF.

This clone was picked up one time. The chain joins TRBV5-1 to TRBJ1-1, with TRBD1 matching over 9 bases. V lost 6 bases to trimming and J lost 3 bases; unmatched junction nucleotides: 3. This CDR3 has 13 residues. CDR1 is SGHRS and CDR2 is YFSETQ in the germline V gene. The chain's CDR3 is CASTRDRDTEAFF. The CDR3 DNA reads as TGCGCCAGCACCCGGGACAGGGACACTGAAGCTTTCTTT.

The chain combines TRBV7-2 with TRBJ2-3; TRBD2 agrees at 8 bases. Trimming took 1 base from V and 1 from J; bases not matched to a gene: 1. The CDR3 contains 15 residues. CDR1 is SGHTA, CDR2 FQGNSA, per germline. DNA for the CDR3: TGTGCCAGCAGCTTAGGGCGGGGGGGCACAGATACGCAGTATTTT. Translated: CASSLGRGGTDTQYF.

As for this clone: Germline is not matched at one junction end, which may reflect a read error. This chain links TRBV7-2 with TRBJ2-6, with D possibly being TRBD2 (6 bases). Germline V gives CDR1 SGHTA, CDR2 FQGNSA. The CDR3 covers 15 residues. The CDR3 is CASSWRESGANGLTF. CDR3 coding DNA: TGTGCCAGCAGCTGGAGGGAGTCTGGGGCCAACGGCCTGACTTTC.

The table lists this clone with a count of one. The V call is TRBV7-3, the J call TRBJ2-2, with a possible D match to TRBD1 (7 bases). Trimming cost V 4 bases and J 1 base, with 10 bases left between them. CDR1 is SGHTA, CDR2 FQGTGA, per germline. The CDR3 is made up of 15 amino acids. The CDR3 DNA sequence: TGTGCCAGCAGCTCCCAGGGGGGGAACACCGGGGAGCTGTTTTTT. It encodes CASSSQGGNTGELFF.

The chain recombines TRBV6-1 with TRBJ1-2; no clear D gene. Between the trimmed V and J ends, which lost 6 bases and 4 bases, there was a span of 9 bases. The CDR3 has 12 residues. Per the germline V gene, CDR1 is MNHNS and CDR2 is SASEGT. The CDR3 here is CASRALPYGYTF. In DNA, the CDR3 is TGTGCCAGCAGAGCGCTACCCTATGGCTACACCTTC.

In regard to this clone: This same CDR3 is encoded by further DNA sequences in the sample. The chain couples TRBV7-2 to TRBJ2-2, with D unclear. CDR1 and CDR2 (germline): SGHTA, FQGNSA. The CDR3 runs to 12 residues. Trimming took off 5 bases at V and 5 bases at J, with 6 bases between the two ends. The CDR3 sequence: CASSPRTGELFF. In DNA, the CDR3 is TGTGCCAGCAGCCCCAGGACCGGGGAGCTGTTTTTT. Drawing the rest from reference TRBV7-2 and TRBJ2-2, the complete variable domain is GAGVSQSPSNKVTEKGKDVELRCDPISGHTALYWYRQSLGQGLEFLIYFQGNSAPDKSGLPSDRFSAERTGGSVSTLTIQRTQQEDSAVYLCASSPRTGELFFGEGSRLTVL.

The gene calls are TRBV7-9 and TRBJ1-6, with a weak D call TRBD1 (5 bases). CDR3 length equals 15 residues. Germline lookup yields CDR1 SEHNR and CDR2 FQNEAQ (reference sequence). V lost 6 bases and J lost 7, with 16 bases in between. The CDR3 region is CASRPGQTLNSPLHF. The CDR3 bases are TGTGCCAGCAGACCAGGACAAACTCTAAATTCACCCCTCCACTTT.

The chain uses TRBV7-3 and TRBJ2-2; 13 nucleotides align to TRBD2. V shed 5 bases, J shed 7 bases, and the junction held 4 bases outside the gene matches. The V gene's germline CDR1 is SGHTA and CDR2 FQGTGA. The CDR3 length is 15 residues. The CDR3 is CASSKLAGGLGELFF. The CDR3 DNA sequence: TGTGCCAGCAGCAAACTAGCGGGGGGGCTCGGGGAGCTGTTTTTT.

This chain's CDR3 is CASSPGLEGYTF. The CDR3 DNA reads TGTGCCAGCTCACCAGGGCTGGAAGGCTACACCTTC. The V call is TRBV18, the J call TRBJ1-2; no definite D call. V lost 2 bases and J lost 8, with 9 bases in between. The CDR3 is made up of 12 amino acids. The germline CDR1 and CDR2 sequences are KGHSH and LQKENI.

Only a few counts were recorded for this clone. The chain employs TRBV2 and TRBJ2-5; D possibly corresponds to TRBD2 (6 bases). Germline V lookup: CDR1 SNHLY, CDR2 FYNNEI. This CDR3 is 16 amino acids long. The ends were cut back, 4 bases at V and 0 bases at J, with 15 bases in the middle. CDR3 coding DNA: TGTGCCAGCAGTGCTATGGGTAGCGGCTACCAAGAGACCCAGTACTTC. Translated, it gives CASSAMGSGYQETQYF.

The chain carries TRBV18 and TRBJ2-2; D unclear. Germline V gene sequence: CDR1 KGHSH, CDR2 LQKENI. Trimming took 4 bases from V and 4 from J, leaving 7 bases between them. This CDR3 has 13 residues. CDR3 coding DNA: TGTGCCAGCTCACTAGATATCACCGGGGAGCTGTTTTTT. This gives the protein CASSLDITGELFF.

The chain carries TRBV6-1 and TRBJ1-5; no reliable D call. The CDR3 sequence is 14 residues long. The germline V gene has CDR1 MNHNS and CDR2 SASEGT. Trimming pared 4 bases from V and 2 bases from J, leaving 9 bases between. The CDR3 sequence is CASSVNVGNQPQHF. Written as DNA, the CDR3 is TGTGCCAGCAGTGTCAATGTTGGCAATCAGCCCCAGCATTTT.

This clone has only a few counts. This chain links TRBV11-2 with TRBJ2-1; 9 bases align to TRBD2. Germline CDR1 and CDR2: SGHAT and FQNNGV. V was clipped by 6 bases and J by 5 bases; unmatched bases: 11. The CDR3 has 16 residues. DNA of the CDR3: TGTGCCAGCAGTTCTTTGCGGGGGGGCCTCAACAATGAGCAGTTCTTC. Encoded protein: CASSSLRGGLNNEQFF. The whole variable domain, remainder taken from reference TRBV11-2 and TRBJ2-1, is EAGVAQSPRYKIIEKRQSVAFWCNPISGHATLYWYQQILGQGPKLLIQFQNNGVVDDSQLPKDRFSAERLKGVDSTLKIQPAKLEDSAVYLCASSSLRGGLNNEQFFGPGTRLTVL.

This rearrangement joins TRBV6-5 to TRBJ1-1, with TRBD1 as a possible D gene (5 bases). Trimming cost V 0 bases and J 4 bases, with 12 bases left between them. The V gene's germline CDR1 is MNHEY and CDR2 SVGAGI. This CDR3 region has 15 residues. The CDR3 loop reads CASSYSKRGSTEAFF. CDR3 nucleotides: TGTGCCAGCAGTTACTCGAAACGGGGGTCCACTGAAGCTTTCTTT.

V and J are TRBV19 and TRBJ2-3; 10 bases map to TRBD2. The CDR3 sequence is 17 residues long. Unmatched junction bases numbered 10, after V lost 5 bases and J lost 2 bases. Per the germline V gene, CDR1 is LNHDA and CDR2 is SQIVND (reference sequence). Here the CDR3 reads CASSPRRLAGHTDTQYF. In DNA form, the CDR3 reads TGTGCCAGTAGTCCGCGAAGACTAGCGGGCCACACAGATACGCAGTATTTT.

CDR3 protein: CASSLRGTYTDTQYF. The CDR3 DNA follows: TGCGCCAGCAGCTTGAGGGGGACCTACACAGATACGCAGTATTTT. The gene calls are TRBV5-1 and TRBJ2-3; tentative D call: TRBD1 (6 bases). V was trimmed by 1 base and J by 2 bases, leaving 11 bases between them. The CDR3 is made up of 15 amino acids. Germline V gene lookup returns CDR1 SGHRS and CDR2 YFSETQ. The complete variable domain, with remaining parts taken from reference TRBV5-1 and TRBJ2-3, reads KAGVTQTPRYLIKTRGQQVTLSCSPISGHRSVSWYQQTPGQGLQFLFEYFSETQRNKGNFPGRFSGRQFSNSRSEMNVSTLELGDSALYLCASSLRGTYTDTQYFGPGTRLTVL.

This chain uses TRBV12-5 with TRBJ1-1, with no clear D. The germline gives CDR1 LGHNT, CDR2 FRNRAP. V dropped 8 bases and J dropped 4 bases, with 14 bases sitting between them. The CDR3 sequence is 13 residues long. The CDR3 is CASSQLDSTEAFF. The CDR3 DNA is TGTGCTAGTAGTCAACTCGACTCCACTGAAGCTTTCTTT.

The sample holds one count of this clone. J is TRBJ2-5 and V is TRBV10-2; 12 bases map to TRBD2. Trimming removed 4 bases from V and 5 bases from J; junction bases left unmatched: 5. The CDR3 consists of 15 residues. Germline V lookup: CDR1 WSHSY, CDR2 SAAADI. The DNA for the CDR3 is TGCGCCAGCAGTGGGTCGGGACTAGCGGGCGAGACCCAGTACTTC. Translating gives CASSGSGLAGETQYF.

The chain has TRBV28 and TRBJ1-2; maybe TRBD1 (5 bases). Germline V gene sequence: CDR1 MDHEN, CDR2 SYDVKM. The CDR3 has 15 residues. V dropped 7 bases and J dropped 2 bases, with 17 bases sitting between them. The CDR3 spells CASNPRGSLNYGYTF. CDR3 in DNA: TGTGCCAGCAACCCGCGGGGGTCCTTAAACTATGGCTACACCTTC.

A few counts support this clone. Germline and junction disagree at one end, which may indicate a read error. The CDR3 nucleotides are TGTTCCAGCAGCTTAGATCAAGGGAGGAATGAGCAGTTCTTC. Its translation: CSSSLDQGRNEQFF. This chain uses TRBV7-9 with TRBJ2-1; TRBD2 is a possible D gene (6 bases). This CDR3 contains 14 residues. CDR1 and CDR2 (germline): SEHNR, FQNEAQ (reference sequence).